What follows are 12 T cell receptor beta chains derived from one specimen sequenced in a study of technical replicates of blood from several donors. The protocol was immunoSEQ multiplex PCR, while the TCRdb copy is restricted to in-frame clones and leaves out a portion. This sample has about 80,000 clones; under 99% occur once, and the top ten carry less than 0.25%. The sequenced sample was T cells isolated from PBMCs. The receptor source for this set is a human donor in good health.

V gene TRBV11-3 combines with J gene TRBJ2-7, with a weak D call TRBD2 (7 bases). The CDR3 is 15 residues long. Germline CDR1 reads SGHNT; CDR2 reads YENEEA. The ends were cut back, 1 base at V and 0 bases at J, with 10 bases in the middle. The CDR3 nucleotides read TGTGCCAGCAGCTTAGGTGGGGGGGCCTCCTACGAGCAGTACTTC. This gives the protein CASSLGGGASYEQYF. The variable domain in full, completed from reference TRBV11-3 and TRBJ2-7, reads EAGVVQSPRYKIIEKKQPVAFWCNPISGHNTLYWYLQNLGQGPELLIRYENEEAVDDSQLPKDRFSAERLKGVDSTLKIQPAELGDSAVYLCASSLGGGASYEQYFGPGTRLTVT.

The gene calls are TRBV27 and TRBJ2-3, with TRBD2 matching over 7 bases. The CDR3 is 12 residues long. Germline V CDR1 and CDR2: MNHEY, SMNVEV (reference sequence). The V and J ends lost 4 bases and 10 bases, in that order; junction bases with no gene match: 5. The CDR3: CASSWGGRAQYF. CDR3 nucleotides: TGTGCCAGCAGTTGGGGGGGAAGGGCGCAGTATTTT.

V is TRBV19 and J is TRBJ2-7; 7 nucleotides line up with TRBD1. The ends lost 5 bases at V and 7 bases at J; junction bases unmatched: 14. This CDR3 is built from 15 residues. CDR1 and CDR2 from the germline V gene are LNHDA and SQIVND (reference sequence). The CDR3 sequence: CASSLPNRGIWEQYF. In DNA form, the CDR3 reads TGTGCCAGTAGTTTACCAAACAGGGGAATCTGGGAGCAGTACTTC.

The V call is TRBV5-1, the J call TRBJ1-2; perhaps TRBD1 as D (5 bases). CDR3 length equals 16 residues. The V end was cut by 0 bases, the J end by 0 bases, with 12 bases between. CDR1 SGHRS and CDR2 YFSETQ come from the germline V gene. CDR3 coding DNA: TGCGCCAGCAGCTTGGTTCCGGGGGTCACTAACTATGGCTACACCTTC. Encoded protein: CASSLVPGVTNYGYTF.

The rearrangement uses TRBV5-1 and TRBJ2-7; TRBD1 matches 8 bases. V lost 3 bases, J lost 0 bases, and 5 bases stayed unmatched. This CDR3 comprises 15 residues. The germline gives CDR1 SGHRS, CDR2 YFSETQ. The CDR3 protein is CASSSGQGSSYEQYF. DNA of the CDR3: TGCGCCAGCAGCTCCGGACAGGGTAGCTCCTACGAGCAGTACTTC.

The rearrangement uses TRBV28 and TRBJ2-5; the D gene is possibly TRBD1 (6 bases). Trimming shortened V by 2 bases and J by 2 bases, and 24 bases separated the two germline ends. CDR1 is MDHEN, CDR2 SYDVKM, per germline. The CDR3 length is 19 residues. The CDR3 DNA is TGTGCCAGCAGTTTAGAGCTCACAGGGCGTGAAGGGGATCAAGAGACCCAGTACTTC. It yields the protein CASSLELTGREGDQETQYF.

The chain combines TRBV6-1 with TRBJ1-5; a weak D match, TRBD1 (5 bases). The CDR3 consists of 18 residues. Germline CDR1 MNHNS, CDR2 SASEGT. Trimming removed 1 base at V and 7 bases at J, with 23 bases between. The CDR3 bases are TGTGCCAGCAGTGAAGATCTCTGGGGCCCCCAAGTGAGCCAGCCCCAGCATTTT. Protein sequence: CASSEDLWGPQVSQPQHF.

The chain combines TRBV6-1 with TRBJ2-5, with TRBD2 as a possible D gene (5 bases). Trimming removed 1 base from V and 7 bases from J, with 19 bases in between. The CDR3 sequence is 16 residues long. The germline CDR1 and CDR2 sequences are MNHNS and SASEGT. CDR3 DNA sequence: TGTGCCAGCAGTGAAGACCTTGCCACGATACTAGGGACCCAGTACTTC. Amino acids: CASSEDLATILGTQYF.

A word on this clone: Germline and junction disagree at one end, which may indicate a read error. This chain connects TRBV11-3 to TRBJ2-3; 10 nucleotides agree with TRBD2. The germline V gene encodes CDR1 SGHNT and CDR2 YENEEA. This CDR3 contains 16 residues. The CDR3 bases are TGTGCCAGCACCTTAGGGCTAGCGGGGGCCACAGATACGCAGTATTTT. Translated, it gives CASTLGLAGATDTQYF.

The CDR3 DNA is TGTGCCAGCAGCCTAGGACAGGGCACTAATGAAAAACTGTTTTTT. Protein sequence: CASSLGQGTNEKLFF. This chain connects TRBV5-8 to TRBJ1-4, with 8 bases matching TRBD1. The CDR3 is 15 residues long. Losses at the gene ends were 4 bases for V and 2 bases for J; bases not matched to a gene: 4. The germline gives CDR1 SGHTS, CDR2 YDEGEE.

This chain uses TRBV7-2 with TRBJ2-7, with TRBD2 matching over 15 bases. The CDR3 is 16 residues long. V dropped 2 bases and J dropped 7; count of bases not matched to a gene: 6. Looked up from germline, CDR1 is SGHTA and CDR2 is FQGNSA. CDR3 sequence reads: CASSLIGLAGGREQYF. The DNA for the CDR3 is TGTGCCAGCAGCTTAATAGGACTAGCGGGAGGGCGTGAGCAGTACTTC. The whole variable domain, filled in from reference TRBV7-2 and TRBJ2-7, reads GAGVSQSPSNKVTEKGKDVELRCDPISGHTALYWYRQSLGQGLEFLIYFQGNSAPDKSGLPSDRFSAERTGGSVSTLTIQRTQQEDSAVYLCASSLIGLAGGREQYFGPGTRLTVT.

The CDR3 protein is CASSVVEGYGYTF. DNA of the CDR3: TGTGCCAGCAGCGTAGTCGAGGGCTATGGCTACACCTTC. This chain connects TRBV9 to TRBJ1-2; D is ambiguous. V lost 0 bases and J lost 4, with 7 bases in between. In germline, CDR1 is SGDLS, CDR2 YYNGEE. The CDR3 is 13 residues long.